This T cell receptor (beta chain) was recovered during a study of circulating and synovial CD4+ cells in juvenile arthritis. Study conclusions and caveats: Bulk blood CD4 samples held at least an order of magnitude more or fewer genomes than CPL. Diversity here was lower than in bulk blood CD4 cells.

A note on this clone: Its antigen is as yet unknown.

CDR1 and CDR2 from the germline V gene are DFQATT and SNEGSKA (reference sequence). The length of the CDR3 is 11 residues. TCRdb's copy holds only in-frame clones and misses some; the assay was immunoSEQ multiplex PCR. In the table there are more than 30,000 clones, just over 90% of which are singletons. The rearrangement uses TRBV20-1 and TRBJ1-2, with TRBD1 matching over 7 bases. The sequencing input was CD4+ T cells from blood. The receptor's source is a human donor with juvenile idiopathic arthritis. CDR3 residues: CSPGTAYGYTF. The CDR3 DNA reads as TGCAGCCCCGGGACAGCCTATGGCTACACCTTC.